This T cell receptor (beta chain) is drawn from a study of blood T cells in healthy people across ages. General study points: Strong correlation linked observed beta diversity and percent naive T cells.

About this clonotype: What it binds is unknown.

Together with a sample-barcoded 5' primer, a J-beta primer mix was included in a second PCR lasting about 7 to 11 cycles. Each of the samples gave a minimum of 3 million paired-end reads that contained CDR3. In TCRdb, the 5' RACE reads were re-called with MiXCR into one record per CDR3 protein. The sample has roughly 720,000 distinct CDR3 sequences, roughly 50% seen once. This CDR3 contains 18 residues. Input material: blood. This chain joins TRBV21-1 and TRBJ2-5; the table names TRBD2, a call not compared with the DNA. Gene TRBJ2-7 matches the end of the DNA better, so the J call may be wrong. TRBV21-1 is marked as a pseudogene. This TCR was sampled from an elderly man in good health. The CDR3 DNA reads TGTGCCAGCAGCAAAGAACGAGATGAGGCAAGGCGGGTCGACGAGCAGTACTTC. Translated, it gives CASSKERDEARRVDEQYF.